This T cell receptor beta chain stems from a study of vaccination effects on CD4 cells after COVID-19 (dated by TCRdb to 2021 to 2024). Describing the broader study: Post-vaccine samples across the study were collected a median of 72 days after the second dose, with a range of 14 to 241. In the study, cultures from other donors were sequenced using the Oncomine TCR Beta short-read assay on an Illumina iSeq 100. In both COVID-19 convalescent patients and infection-naive vaccine recipients, the study compared SARS-CoV-2 spike-specific CD4+ TCR repertoires from before mRNA vaccination with those from after it. A total of over nine COVID-19 convalescent patients and a handful of SARS-CoV-2-naive healthy vaccine recipients were included in the full study. Study-wide conclusions, independent of this receptor: In healthy vaccine recipients, vaccine-induced clones were almost all SARS-CoV-2 mono-reactive, with only 1 of 255 being cross-reactive with common cold coronaviruses. Limitations of the study were the small number of convalescent patients and the absence of early post-infection timepoints. Both infection-induced and vaccine-induced clones contracted markedly at late post-vaccination timepoints, which is consistent with waning T cell responses.

The CDR1 and CDR2 encoded by the germline V gene (reference sequence) are LNHDA and SQIVND. Including the terminal cysteine and phenylalanine, the CDR3 comprises 14 residues. The kept DNA is CDR3 alone, 42 bases in frame from the first base. V sheds 5 bases and J sheds 2 bases, leaving 12 bases between their ends. The ViraFEST assay stimulated PBMC with viral peptide pools and then used TCR sequencing to identify antigen-specific CD4+ T cell clonotypes by expansion. After approximately 11 days of culture, CD4+ T cells were isolated with the EasySep CD4+ T cell isolation kit. Each participant got two doses of an mRNA SARS-CoV-2 vaccine, either BNT162b2 or mRNA-1273. None of the healthy vaccine recipients had a prior SARS-CoV-2 infection, which was confirmed by nucleocapsid antibody tests that came back negative both before and after vaccination. Two million PBMC per well were cultured with around 10 ug/ml peptides in IMDM containing 5% human AB serum, approximately 10 IU/ml IL-2 and gentamicin. On days 3 and 7, half of the culture medium was replaced with fresh IL-2-containing medium. Unless otherwise noted, each peptide stimulation condition was cultured in triplicate wells. Using Ficoll-Paque Plus gradient centrifugation, PBMC were separated from whole blood and then either used fresh or cryopreserved at -140C. The spike proteins of SARS-CoV-2 and of the common cold coronaviruses HCoV-NL63, HCoV-OC43 and HCoV-229E were spanned by overlapping peptide pools. Genomic DNA was extracted from cultured CD4+ T cells with the QIAamp micro DNA kit.

Library construction relied on the immunoSEQ multiplex PCR assay. TCR beta CDR3 sequencing was performed on DNA from the cultured, isolated CD4+ T cells. Regarding the original processing steps: Non-productive TCR sequences were removed, reads were trimmed to the CDR3 region, and CDR3s of at least 7 amino acids were retained. The MANAFEST web app was used to pick out antigen-specific clonotypes by comparing their expansion in peptide wells with that in reference cultures. Positive clones required FDR<0.05 expansion versus reference and all other wells, odds ratio above 5, and frequency above 0.1% in two replicate wells. A clonotype was defined as cross-reactive if the clonotype was significantly expanded both in SARS-CoV-2 spike wells and in at least one common cold coronavirus spike condition. Using the stringdist R package, CDR3 similarity was measured by Levenshtein distance, and unrooted trees were constructed with ape in R 3.6.1. The table was pulled from immuneACCESS by TCRdb, which kept in-frame rearrangements only. Such tables lose some clones; where checked, under half of the loss comes from unresolved V genes, and the rest has no known cause. V, J and clone size were drawn from that table, and D and trimming were deduced from the DNA. The sample table records around 25,000 clones; 80% to 90% of these occur just once. Of the sample, roughly 5% falls within the top ten clones.

In regard to this clone: Its target antigen remains unknown. Base-call qualities are not available, and no considerably larger clone is one nucleotide away.

This TCR derives from a human donor who received a COVID-19 vaccine. Some clones in this sample may be carry-over from other donors' samples. The sequencing used CD4+ T cells from PBMCs cultured with SARS-CoV-2 spike peptides, collected after COVID-19 vaccination. In light of the paper, this sample's cell subset or site label describes: SARS-CoV-2 spike overlapping peptide pool stimulation. This receptor chain uses TRBV19 and TRBJ1-2, with no confidently assigned D gene. Read as DNA, the sequence is TGTGCCAGTAGTTACCCAGGACGAAACTATGGCTACACCTTC. Its product reads: CASSYPGRNYGYTF. Supplemented by the reference TRBV19 and TRBJ1-2 proteins around the CDR3, the complete variable domain is DGGITQSPKYLFRKEGQNVTLSCEQNLNHDAMYWYRQDPGQGLRLIYYSQIVNDFQKGDIAEGYSVSREKKESFPLTVTSAQKNPTAFYLCASSYPGRNYGYTFGSGTRLTVV.